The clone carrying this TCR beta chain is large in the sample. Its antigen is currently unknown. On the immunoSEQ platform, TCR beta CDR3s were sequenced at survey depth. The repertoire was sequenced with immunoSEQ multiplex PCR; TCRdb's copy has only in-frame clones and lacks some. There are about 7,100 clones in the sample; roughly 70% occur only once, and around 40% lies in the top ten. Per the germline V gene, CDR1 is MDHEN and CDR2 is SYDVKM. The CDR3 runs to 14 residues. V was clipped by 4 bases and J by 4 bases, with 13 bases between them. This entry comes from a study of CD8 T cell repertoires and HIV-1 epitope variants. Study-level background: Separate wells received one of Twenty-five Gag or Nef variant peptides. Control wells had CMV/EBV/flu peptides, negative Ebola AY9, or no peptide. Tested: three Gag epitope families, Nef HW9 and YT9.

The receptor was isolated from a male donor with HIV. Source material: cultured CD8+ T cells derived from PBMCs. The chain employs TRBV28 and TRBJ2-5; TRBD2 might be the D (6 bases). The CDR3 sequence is CASSSPLGGETQYF. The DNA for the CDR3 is TGTGCCAGCAGTTCACCCCTGGGGGGAGAGACCCAGTACTTC.